Shown below are 25 T cell receptor beta chains from a single sample sequenced in a study of T-cell reconstitution after alpha-beta-depleted transplantation in children. Preparation of the TCRbeta library used unique molecular identifiers. TCRdb re-called the PCR reads with MiXCR, one entry per CDR3 protein. The sample includes 280,000 or so distinct CDR3 sequences, around 10% seen only once; the top ten take 23%. The specimen was peripheral blood, collected 180 days after TCRalphabeta/CD19-depleted stem cell transplant. The source is a male patient between 2 and 15 years old who had a stem cell transplant for chronic granulomatous disease, so the T cells may come from the graft donor.

This clonotype has a handful of counts. V is TRBV12-3 or TRBV12-4 and J is TRBJ2-2; 9 bases map to TRBD2. The CDR3 length is 17 residues. The trim removed 4 bases at V and 5 bases at J, leaving 11 bases unmatched. The CDR3: CASSSSWPSGMTGELFF. The CDR3, as DNA: TGTGCCAGCAGTTCATCGTGGCCTAGCGGGATGACCGGGGAGCTGTTTTTT.

This clonotype was seen many times. The chain is built from TRBV30 and TRBJ1-4, with D uncertain. The V and J ends lost 0 bases and 4 bases respectively, with 6 bases between them. This CDR3 has 13 residues. Germline-derived CDR1 and CDR2 are GTSNPN and SVGIG (reference sequence). The CDR3 DNA reads as TGTGCCTGGAGTGTACTCCTTAATGAAAAACTGTTTTTT. It codes for CAWSVLLNEKLFF.

The sample holds many counts of this clonotype. This chain uses TRBV28 with TRBJ2-7; 8 nucleotides match TRBD2. The germline gives CDR1 MDHEN, CDR2 SYDVKM. V was clipped by 7 bases and J by 2 bases; unmatched bases: 1. The CDR3 is made up of 12 amino acids. The chain's CDR3 is CASTGGPYEQYF. The CDR3 coding sequence is TGTGCCAGCACGGGAGGGCCCTACGAGCAGTACTTC.

In its sample, this clonotype was seen many times. The chain couples TRBV29-1 to TRBJ2-3; 11 bases are a match to TRBD2. Germline V gene data show CDR1 as SQVTM and CDR2 as ANQGSEA. The CDR3 is 17 amino acids. V lost 5 bases and J lost 2; bases outside the gene matches: 12. For the CDR3, the DNA is TGCAGCGTTACCGTCCCCGGGACTAGCGGATACACAGATACGCAGTATTTT. This gives the protein CSVTVPGTSGYTDTQYF.

This clonotype was observed many times. The V gene is TRBV29-1, the J gene TRBJ1-1, with 8 bases identical to TRBD1. The CDR3 consists of 13 residues. The V gene end was trimmed by 6 bases and the J gene end by 1 base; junction bases not matched to a gene: 4. Per germline, CDR1 SQVTM and CDR2 ANQGSEA. The CDR3 loop is CSVWTGWNTEAFF. The CDR3 region has the DNA TGCAGCGTCTGGACAGGGTGGAACACTGAAGCTTTCTTT.

The table lists this clonotype with many counts. The V gene is TRBV20-1, the J gene TRBJ2-7; TRBD2 agrees at 14 bases. Germline V gene lookup returns CDR1 DFQATT and CDR2 SNEGSKA (reference sequence). The CDR3 has 19 residues. J lost 2 bases, V lost 3 bases, and 15 bases had no gene match. The CDR3 DNA reads TGCAGTGCTAGGGCACCCTCGCGACTAGCGGGAGGGACCACCTACGAGCAGTACTTC. Its translation is CSARAPSRLAGGTTYEQYF.

The chain employs TRBV6-1 and TRBJ1-6; no definite D call. CDR3 length equals 16 residues. With 0 bases removed from V and 6 bases from J, the gap between germline ends came to 12 bases. Germline V gene lookup returns CDR1 MNHNS and CDR2 SASEGT. CDR3 sequence reads: CASSEAVWILNSPLHF. CDR3 sequence (DNA): TGTGCCAGCAGTGAAGCGGTGTGGATCCTTAATTCACCCCTCCACTTT.

This clonotype was seen ten or more times. The V and J genes are TRBV5-1 and TRBJ2-1, with TRBD1 as a possible D gene (5 bases). CDR1 is SGHRS and CDR2 is YFSETQ in the germline V gene. V shed 5 bases and J shed 5 bases, with 17 bases lying between them. The CDR3 extends over 15 amino acids. DNA for the CDR3: TGCGCCAGCAGTACCGACAGTATATTAAACAATGAGCAGTTCTTC. It is translated as CASSTDSILNNEQFF.

This clonotype was observed many times. The genes are TRBV9 and TRBJ2-3; TRBD2 agrees at 10 bases. This CDR3 spans 17 amino acids. The V gene end was trimmed by 0 bases and the J gene end by 3 bases; junction bases not matched to a gene: 7. CDR1 and CDR2 (germline): SGDLS, YYNGEE. CDR3 bases: TGTGCCAGCAGCGTAGATCCTAGCGGGAGTGTGACAGATACGCAGTATTTT. It translates to CASSVDPSGSVTDTQYF.

The chain recombines TRBV5-4 with TRBJ2-5; D gene ambiguous. Trimming took off 4 bases at V and 5 bases at J, with 9 bases between the two ends. Germline assignment: CDR1 SGHNT and CDR2 YYREEE (reference sequence). The CDR3 length is 12 residues. The CDR3 loop reads CASSVHRETQYF. The CDR3 bases are TGTGCCAGCAGCGTACATAGGGAGACCCAGTACTTC.

This clonotype was recorded a few times. This chain connects TRBV28 to TRBJ2-7, with D maybe TRBD2 (6 bases). The V gene lost 7 bases and the J gene lost 4 bases, with 11 bases spanning the gap. Germline CDR1 reads MDHEN; CDR2 reads SYDVKM. CDR3 length: 12 residues. The CDR3 protein is CASTSAGYEQYF. The CDR3 nucleotides are TGTGCCAGCACTAGCGCGGGGTACGAGCAGTACTTC.

This clonotype was seen at least ten times. This chain links TRBV5-1 with TRBJ2-5; the D gene is possibly TRBD1 (5 bases). The CDR3 spans 14 residues. Germline values: CDR1 SGHRS, CDR2 YFSETQ. Trimming took 4 bases from V and 2 from J, leaving 12 bases between them. CDR3 DNA: TGCGCCAGCAGCCCCGGACACCTACAAGAGACCCAGTACTTC. Translation: CASSPGHLQETQYF.

This clonotype was picked up many times. The gene calls are TRBV28 and TRBJ2-3; 8 bases are shared with TRBD1. The trim removed 4 bases at V and 2 bases at J, leaving 8 bases unmatched. Germline CDR1 and CDR2: MDHEN and SYDVKM. This CDR3 is built from 16 residues. The CDR3 region is CASSSTGQDHTDTQYF. The CDR3 bases are TGTGCCAGCAGTTCGACGGGACAGGACCACACAGATACGCAGTATTTT. Drawing the rest from reference TRBV28 and TRBJ2-3, the complete variable domain is DVKVTQSSRYLVKRTGEKVFLECVQDMDHENMFWYRQDPGLGLRLIYFSYDVKMKEKGDIPEGYSVSREKKERFSLILESASTNQTSMYLCASSSTGQDHTDTQYFGPGTRLTVL.

This clonotype was observed many times. The chain uses TRBV4-1 and TRBJ1-1; D unresolved. The CDR3 length is 16 residues. V lost 2 bases to trimming and J lost 1 base, with 14 bases between them. From germline, CDR1 is MGHRA and CDR2 YSYEKL. CDR3 in amino acids: CASSQMRGLANTEAFF. The CDR3 coding sequence is TGCGCCAGCAGCCAAATGCGGGGATTGGCGAACACTGAAGCTTTCTTT.

This clonotype showed up many times. The DNA for the CDR3 is TGTGCCAGCAGGGGGGACGGAAGTAACTATGGCTACACCTTC. This encodes CASRGDGSNYGYTF. The V call is TRBV5-6, the J call TRBJ1-2, with D tentatively TRBD1 (5 bases). In germline, CDR1 is SGHDT, CDR2 YYEEEE. Trimming took off 5 bases at V and 1 base at J, with 12 bases between the two ends. The CDR3 runs to 14 residues.

This clonotype was recorded many times. This chain connects TRBV9 to TRBJ2-3; D not resolved. V lost 0 bases and J 6 bases, leaving 14 bases between the germline ends. Germline V CDR1 and CDR2: SGDLS, YYNGEE. The CDR3 covers 15 residues. CDR3 in DNA: TGTGCCAGCAGCGTAGGATTGAGGAGCCAGGATACGCAGTATTTT. As protein: CASSVGLRSQDTQYF.

The table lists this clonotype with many counts. The V and J genes are TRBV5-1 and TRBJ2-3, with D uncertain. This CDR3 is 15 amino acids long. Deletions cut 7 bases from V and 4 bases from J, with 19 bases between. Germline V lookup: CDR1 SGHRS, CDR2 YFSETQ. In DNA, the CDR3 is TGCGCCAGCTGCCCAACTAAACCAGCGCCAGATACGCAGTATTTT. It encodes CASCPTKPAPDTQYF.

This clonotype was recorded at least ten times. The genes are TRBV18 and TRBJ2-5, with 9 positions matching TRBD1. V shed 6 bases and J 4 bases; nucleotides not matched to a gene: 6. This CDR3 region has 14 residues. Germline lookup yields CDR1 KGHSH and CDR2 LQKENI. The CDR3 loop is CASSLGQGPETQYF. CDR3 nucleotide sequence: TGTGCCAGCTCCCTGGGACAGGGCCCAGAGACCCAGTACTTC.

This clonotype showed up many times. V and J are TRBV5-1 and TRBJ1-1, with 9 bases identical to TRBD1. The J segment lost 1 base and the V segment lost 0 bases, leaving 7 bases of the junction unmatched. CDR3 size: 17 residues. Germline V CDR1 and CDR2: SGHRS, YFSETQ. CDR3 sequence (DNA): TGCGCCAGCAGCTTGGGGGGGACAGGGCCTCCGAACACTGAAGCTTTCTTT. Its protein is CASSLGGTGPPNTEAFF.

A few counts support this clonotype. The J gene is TRBJ2-7, the V gene TRBV11-1; the D gene could be TRBD1 or TRBD2 (5 bases each). The V end was cut by 0 bases, the J end by 6 bases, with 12 bases between. Germline V gene data show CDR1 as SGHAT and CDR2 as FQDESV (reference sequence). The CDR3 covers 14 residues. The CDR3 reads CASSLAYHGTEQYF. The CDR3 DNA reads as TGTGCCAGCAGCTTAGCGTATCACGGGACCGAGCAGTACTTC.

This clonotype was picked up many times. V is TRBV9 and J is TRBJ1-6, with 8 nucleotides matching TRBD1. Trimming removed 4 bases from V and 6 bases from J; junction bases left unmatched: 6. From germline, CDR1 is SGDLS and CDR2 YYNGEE. The CDR3 is made up of 15 amino acids. The CDR3 DNA reads TGTGCCAGCAGCCCAACAGGACAGGGTAATTCACCCCTCCACTTT. Its translation: CASSPTGQGNSPLHF.

This clonotype has at least ten counts. This chain links TRBV29-1 with TRBJ1-1, with D unresolved. The germline CDR1 and CDR2 sequences are SQVTM and ANQGSEA. The ends were cut back, 1 base at V and 5 bases at J, with 17 bases in the middle. This CDR3 has 15 residues. CDR3 amino acids: CSVEVSFRERTEAFF. CDR3 nucleotide sequence: TGCAGCGTTGAAGTTTCGTTTCGGGAGAGGACTGAAGCTTTCTTT.

This clonotype has at least ten counts. The chain combines TRBV15 with TRBJ2-7, with a weak D call TRBD2 (5 bases). Germline CDR1 and CDR2: LNHNV and YYDKDF (reference sequence). The length of the CDR3 is 14 residues. Between the trimmed V and J ends, which lost 5 bases and 3 bases, there was a span of 14 bases. CDR3 in amino acids: CATSGRRNNYEQYF. The DNA of the CDR3 is TGTGCCACCAGCGGCCGGAGGAACAACTACGAGCAGTACTTC.

This clonotype came up many times. The chain is built from TRBV7-3 and TRBJ1-2; 9 nucleotides align to TRBD1. This CDR3 is built from 14 residues. Per the germline V gene, CDR1 is SGHTA and CDR2 is FQGTGA. Trimming cost V 2 bases and J 4 bases; bases outside gene matches: 2. DNA for the CDR3: TGTGCCAGCAGCTTAGAGGGACAGGGCTATGGCTACACCTTC. Amino acid sequence: CASSLEGQGYGYTF.

J is TRBJ2-7 and V is TRBV2, with D perhaps TRBD2 (5 bases). The CDR3 length is 14 residues. The V gene's germline CDR1 is SNHLY and CDR2 FYNNEI. V was clipped by 7 bases and J by 2 bases, with 15 bases between them. The CDR3 nucleotides are TGTGCCAGCACTAACCGGGATGGCCCCTACGAGCAGTACTTC. Translating gives CASTNRDGPYEQYF.